Following are 18 T cell receptor beta chains from one sample sequenced in a study of shared clonotypes between healthy human individuals. This table comes from immunoSEQ multiplex PCR, and its TCRdb copy is limited to in-frame clones, with some not included. The sample lists hundreds of thousands of clones; under 95% were seen once. Positively selected for CCR7, the CD45RO-negative cells used as naive CD8 cells excluded terminally differentiated effector memory CD45RA+ cells. Input material: naive CD8+ T cells sorted from blood. The receptor set was obtained from a man aged 25 to 40 in good health.

This clone has only a few counts. The chain has TRBV6-5 and TRBJ2-7; a weak D match, TRBD2 (5 bases). Germline V gene data show CDR1 as MNHEY and CDR2 as SVGAGI. Trimming shortened V by 2 bases and J by 2 bases, and 7 bases separated the two germline ends. The length of the CDR3 is 13 residues. The CDR3 reads CASSYLGAYEQYF. In DNA, the CDR3 is TGTGCCAGCAGTTACCTCGGGGCCTACGAGCAGTACTTC.

DNA of the CDR3: TGTGCCAGCAGCCTAAATAGCGGGAGGGACCCCTACAATGAGCAGTTCTTC. This gives the protein CASSLNSGRDPYNEQFF. The chain recombines TRBV11-2 with TRBJ2-1; TRBD2 matches at 11 bases. This CDR3 region has 17 residues. V lost 5 bases and J lost 2; bases outside the gene matches: 8. Germline lookup yields CDR1 SGHAT and CDR2 FQNNGV.

This sequence joins TRBV5-1 and TRBJ2-2; a possible D gene is TRBD2 (6 bases). V gave up 5 bases and J gave up 4 bases, with 18 bases separating them. Germline V CDR1 and CDR2: SGHRS, YFSETQ. The CDR3 is 16 amino acids. Here the CDR3 reads CASSDTGRTATGELFF. In nucleotides, the CDR3 is TGCGCCAGCAGTGATACCGGGAGAACGGCCACCGGGGAGCTGTTTTTT.

This clone was seen a handful of times. The chain carries TRBV28 and TRBJ2-7, with 7 bases that match TRBD2. Losses at the gene ends were 6 bases for V and 3 bases for J; bases not matched to a gene: 5. Germline V CDR1 and CDR2: MDHEN, SYDVKM. The CDR3 length is 13 residues. The CDR3 reads CASRPGTNYEQYF. In nucleotides, the CDR3 is TGTGCCAGCAGGCCAGGGACTAACTACGAGCAGTACTTC.

The CDR3 is CASSLSTNYEQYF. Written as DNA, the CDR3 is TGTGCCAGCAGTTTATCTACGAACTACGAGCAGTACTTC. The rearrangement uses TRBV27 and TRBJ2-7; D gene ambiguous. The CDR3 spans 13 residues. V was clipped by 0 bases and J by 3 bases, with 6 bases between them. Germline V CDR1 and CDR2: MNHEY, SMNVEV (reference sequence).

The V call is TRBV27, the J call TRBJ2-7; D unresolved. Germline CDR1 and CDR2: MNHEY and SMNVEV (reference sequence). V was cut by 5 bases and J by 2 bases, with 10 bases left in between. This CDR3 has 13 amino acids. In DNA, the CDR3 is TGTGCCAGCAGTCTCAACTCGCCCTACGAGCAGTACTTC. This encodes CASSLNSPYEQYF.

The chain is built from TRBV19 and TRBJ1-4, with unresolved D. Between the trimmed V and J ends, which lost 8 bases and 6 bases, there was a span of 25 bases. The CDR3 is 17 residues long. Germline V CDR1 and CDR2: LNHDA, SQIVND (reference sequence). The CDR3 sequence is CASGDIVTSGSYEKLFF. In nucleotides, the CDR3 is TGTGCCAGTGGCGACATAGTAACGAGTGGCTCGTATGAAAAACTGTTTTTT.

The V gene is TRBV19, the J gene TRBJ1-5; unclear D gene. CDR3 length: 11 amino acids. V gave up 4 bases and J gave up 9 bases, with 7 bases separating them. Germline V lookup: CDR1 LNHDA, CDR2 SQIVND (reference sequence). The CDR3 nucleotides are TGTGCCAGTAGTAGCCTGGGGCCCCAGCATTTT. Its protein product is CASSSLGPQHF.

The chain carries TRBV29-1 and TRBJ2-7; tentative D call: TRBD2 (6 bases). Per germline, CDR1 SQVTM and CDR2 ANQGSEA. With 7 bases removed from V and 7 bases from J, the gap between germline ends came to 17 bases. The CDR3 sequence is 12 residues long. The CDR3 loop is CSGGRTSAEQYF. CDR3 DNA sequence: TGCAGCGGAGGGAGGACCAGTGCGGAGCAGTACTTC.

This clone was seen just once. This chain connects TRBV7-3 to TRBJ2-3; TRBD2 aligns across 7 bases. Germline assignment: CDR1 SGHTA and CDR2 FQGTGA. V trimming: 6 bases; J trimming: 2 bases; junction bases outside the gene matches: 2. The CDR3 runs 13 residues. The CDR3 DNA follows: TGTGCCAGCAGGAGCGGGGTCACAGATACGCAGTATTTT. It specifies CASRSGVTDTQYF.

This rearrangement joins TRBV27 to TRBJ1-5, with D tentatively TRBD1 (5 bases). Germline CDR1 reads MNHEY; CDR2 reads SMNVEV (reference sequence). The length of the CDR3 is 13 residues. V was clipped by 3 bases and J by 6 bases, with 9 bases between them. DNA of the CDR3: TGTGCCAGCAGTTTTCAGGGAGGTCAGCCCCAGCATTTT. Translating gives CASSFQGGQPQHF.

V and J are TRBV9 and TRBJ2-1; tentatively, D is TRBD1 or TRBD2 (5 bases each). The CDR3 extends over 14 amino acids. In germline, CDR1 is SGDLS, CDR2 YYNGEE. Trimming left V 3 bases short and J 7 bases short, with 14 bases between. The CDR3 loop is CASSAGTLKNEQFF. The CDR3 DNA follows: TGTGCCAGCAGCGCAGGGACCCTCAAAAATGAGCAGTTCTTC.

The gene calls are TRBV10-3 and TRBJ2-4; TRBD2 aligns across 7 bases. Germline CDR1 reads ENHRY; CDR2 reads SYGVKD. With 0 bases clipped from V and 5 bases from J, the junction kept 7 bases outside the gene matches. The CDR3 runs to 16 residues. The DNA of the CDR3 is TGTGCCATCAGTGAGTCTAGGGGAGGGATCCAAAACATTCAGTACTTC. Amino acid sequence: CAISESRGGIQNIQYF.

This rearrangement joins TRBV6-5 to TRBJ1-2, with 9 positions matching TRBD1. This CDR3 comprises 14 residues. The germline gives CDR1 MNHEY, CDR2 SVGAGI. V shed 5 bases, J shed 7 bases, and the junction held 8 bases outside the gene matches. Here the CDR3 reads CASSITGGAAGYTF. The CDR3 DNA sequence: TGTGCCAGCAGTATCACAGGGGGCGCAGCTGGCTACACCTTC.

This sequence joins TRBV27 and TRBJ2-7; 8 nucleotides agree with TRBD2. Germline CDR1 reads MNHEY; CDR2 reads SMNVEV (reference sequence). The CDR3 spans 18 residues. With 1 base clipped from V and 2 bases from J, the junction kept 13 bases outside the gene matches. The CDR3 loop is CASSLLPQRGWGTYEQYF. The CDR3 coding sequence is TGTGCCAGCAGTTTATTACCCCAGCGGGGGTGGGGTACCTACGAGCAGTACTTC.

The rearrangement joins TRBV27 to TRBJ2-7; TRBD2 agrees at 9 bases. Trimming took 5 bases from V and 5 from J; bases not matched to a gene: 7. The germline V gene has CDR1 MNHEY and CDR2 SMNVEV (reference sequence). The CDR3 runs to 14 residues. The CDR3 is CASSNLAGFNEQYF. The CDR3 region has the DNA TGTGCCAGCAGTAATCTAGCGGGATTTAACGAGCAGTACTTC.

This clone was detected only once. The chain links TRBV7-8 to TRBJ2-1; TRBD2 matches at 8 bases. Germline CDR1 reads SGHVS; CDR2 reads FQNEAQ. V shed 1 base and J 8 bases; nucleotides not matched to a gene: 16. CDR3 length: 18 residues. The CDR3 coding sequence is TGTGCCAGCAGCTTAGTGGTATCGGGAGCGGGAGCAACCCATGAGCAGTTCTTC. Its protein is CASSLVVSGAGATHEQFF.

The V gene is TRBV11-2, the J gene TRBJ2-7; no clear D. Trimming shortened V by 3 bases and J by 2 bases, and 11 bases separated the two germline ends. The CDR3 contains 14 residues. CDR1 is SGHAT and CDR2 is FQNNGV in the germline V gene. CDR3 amino acids: CASSFGSAAYEQYF. For the CDR3, the DNA is TGTGCCAGCAGCTTCGGTTCCGCAGCCTACGAGCAGTACTTC.